The clone carrying this T cell receptor (beta chain) was seen repeatedly, ten times or more. What it recognizes is unknown. This entry comes from a study of regulatory T cells in long-lasting Graves disease. Study in general: Graves' patients diagnosed newly had used antithyroid drugs under 3 months.

Findings and caveats of the study: TCR diversity was lower in persistent than newly diagnosed Graves' disease.

Sample time point: newly diagnosed GD, antithyroid drugs for less than 3 months. Extracted RNA from PBMCs served as the source of the TCR library. Arm-PCR of CDR3 regions and iRepertoire HTBI primers were the basis on which TCR beta libraries were built. In the original workflow: Segment identification across samples yielded around 64 TRBV and more than 11 TRBJ segments. Each CDR3 protein gets one entry after TCRdb re-called the multiplex PCR reads with MiXCR. Here the V and J calls rest on TCRdb's processing, not on the authors' analysis. The repertoire holds over 350,000 distinct CDR3 sequences, with over 14% as singletons. The germline V and J ends were trimmed by 1 base and 1 base, with 7 bases remaining between them. The CDR3 covers 14 residues. CDR1 and CDR2 (germline): LGHNT, FRNRAP. These data were also filed under a second study, of T cells in Graves' hyperthyroidism and ophthalmopathy.

The receptor was derived from a woman aged 40 to 50 with Graves disease. The sample in question was peripheral blood mononuclear cells (PBMCs), obtained at new diagnosis, from a patient treated with antithyroid drugs. V gene TRBV12-5 combines with J gene TRBJ1-1, with D unresolved. CDR3 sequence: CASGLAIKNTEAFF. The DNA of the CDR3 is TGTGCTAGTGGTTTGGCCATAAAGAACACTGAAGCTTTCTTT.